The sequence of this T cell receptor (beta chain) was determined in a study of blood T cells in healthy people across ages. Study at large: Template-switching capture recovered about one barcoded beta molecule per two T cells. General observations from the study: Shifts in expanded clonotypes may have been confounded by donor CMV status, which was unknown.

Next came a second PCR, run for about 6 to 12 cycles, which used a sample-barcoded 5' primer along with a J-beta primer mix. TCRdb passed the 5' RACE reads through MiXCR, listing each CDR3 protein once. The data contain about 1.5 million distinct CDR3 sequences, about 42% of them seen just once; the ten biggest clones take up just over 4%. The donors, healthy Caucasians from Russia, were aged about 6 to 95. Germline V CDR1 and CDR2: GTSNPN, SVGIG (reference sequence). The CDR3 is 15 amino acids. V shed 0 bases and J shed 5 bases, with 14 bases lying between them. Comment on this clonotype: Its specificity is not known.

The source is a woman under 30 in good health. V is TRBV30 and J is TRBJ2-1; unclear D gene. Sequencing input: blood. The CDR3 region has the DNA TGTGCCTGGAGTGTAGGTTGGCAGCCGAACAATGAGCAGTTCTTC. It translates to CAWSVGWQPNNEQFF.